This T cell receptor beta chain came from a study of CD8 T cell repertoires and HIV-1 epitope variants. On the study more broadly: Twenty-five autologous and known Gag and Nef epitope variant peptides each stimulated T cells separately.

The repertoire was sequenced with immunoSEQ multiplex PCR; TCRdb's copy has only in-frame clones and lacks some. The profile shows roughly 5,200 clones, about 70% of them singletons. About this clone itself: Antigen unknown.

This TCR was sampled from a male donor with HIV. What was sequenced was cultured CD8+ T cells derived from PBMCs.

The CDR3 region is CASSYSPGGLYEQYF. CDR3 in DNA: TGTGCCAGCAGTTATTCGCCCGGGGGGCTTTACGAGCAGTACTTC. The J gene is TRBJ2-7, the V gene TRBV6-6; possible D gene TRBD2, 7 bases. The CDR3 contains 15 residues. Germline lookup yields CDR1 MNHNY and CDR2 SVGAGI (reference sequence). Trimming removed 3 bases from V and 4 bases from J, with 16 bases in between.